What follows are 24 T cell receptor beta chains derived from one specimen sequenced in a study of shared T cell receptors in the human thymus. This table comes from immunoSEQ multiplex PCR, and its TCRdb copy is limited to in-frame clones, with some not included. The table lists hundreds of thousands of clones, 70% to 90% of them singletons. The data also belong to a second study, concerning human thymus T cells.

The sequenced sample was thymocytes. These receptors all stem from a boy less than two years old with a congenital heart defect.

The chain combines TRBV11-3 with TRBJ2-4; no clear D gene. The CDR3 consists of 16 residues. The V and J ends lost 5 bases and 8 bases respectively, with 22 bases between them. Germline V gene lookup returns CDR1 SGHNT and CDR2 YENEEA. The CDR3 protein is CASSPKSFSMMDIQYF. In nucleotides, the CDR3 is TGTGCCAGCAGCCCTAAGAGTTTTTCCATGATGGACATTCAGTACTTC.

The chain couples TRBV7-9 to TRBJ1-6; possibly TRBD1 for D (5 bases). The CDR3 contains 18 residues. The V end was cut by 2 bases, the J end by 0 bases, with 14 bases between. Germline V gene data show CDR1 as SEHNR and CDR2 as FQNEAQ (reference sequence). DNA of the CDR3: TGTGCCAGCAGCTTAAACGCGACAGATAGCTCCTATAATTCACCCCTCCACTTT. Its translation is CASSLNATDSSYNSPLHF. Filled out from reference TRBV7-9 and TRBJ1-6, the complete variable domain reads DTGVSQNPRHKITKRGQNVTFRCDPISEHNRLYWYRQTLGQGPEFLTYFQNEAQLEKSRLLSDRFSAERPKGSFSTLEIQRTEQGDSAMYLCASSLNATDSSYNSPLHFGNGTRLTVT.

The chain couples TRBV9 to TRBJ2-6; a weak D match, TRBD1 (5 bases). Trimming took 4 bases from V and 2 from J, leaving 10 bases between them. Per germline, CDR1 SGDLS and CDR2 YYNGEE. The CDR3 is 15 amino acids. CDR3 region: CASSTHRTGANVLTF. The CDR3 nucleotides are TGTGCCAGCAGCACCCACAGGACTGGGGCCAACGTCCTGACTTTC. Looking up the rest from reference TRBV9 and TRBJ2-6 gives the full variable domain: DSGVTQTPKHLITATGQRVTLRCSPRSGDLSVYWYQQSLDQGLQFLIQYYNGEERAKGNILERFSAQQFPDLHSELNLSSLELGDSALYFCASSTHRTGANVLTFGAGSRLTVL.

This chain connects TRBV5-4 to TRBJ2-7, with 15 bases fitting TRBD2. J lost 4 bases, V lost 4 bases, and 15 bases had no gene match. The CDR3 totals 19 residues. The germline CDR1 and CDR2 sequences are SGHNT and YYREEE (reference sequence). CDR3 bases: TGTGCCAGCAGCGGGGCTTCGGGACTAGCGGGAGGTCCCGATTACGAGCAGTACTTC. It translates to CASSGASGLAGGPDYEQYF.

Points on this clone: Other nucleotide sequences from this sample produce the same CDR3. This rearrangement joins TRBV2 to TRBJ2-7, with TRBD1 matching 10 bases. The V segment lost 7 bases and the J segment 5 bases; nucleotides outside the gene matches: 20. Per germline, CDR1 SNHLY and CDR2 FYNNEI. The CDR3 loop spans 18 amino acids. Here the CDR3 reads CASTPPRDRGRWGNEQYF. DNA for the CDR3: TGTGCCAGCACTCCCCCCCGGGACAGGGGCCGGTGGGGTAACGAGCAGTACTTC.

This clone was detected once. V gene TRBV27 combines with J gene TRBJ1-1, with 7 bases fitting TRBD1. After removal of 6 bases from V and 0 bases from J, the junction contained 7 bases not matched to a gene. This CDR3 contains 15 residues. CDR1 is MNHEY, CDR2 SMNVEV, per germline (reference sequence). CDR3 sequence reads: CASSRPGQLNTEAFF. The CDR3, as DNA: TGTGCCAGCAGCCGGCCGGGACAGCTGAACACTGAAGCTTTCTTT.

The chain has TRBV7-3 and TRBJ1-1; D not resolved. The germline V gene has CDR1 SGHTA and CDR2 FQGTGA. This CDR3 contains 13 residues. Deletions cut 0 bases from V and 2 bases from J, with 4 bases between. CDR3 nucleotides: TGTGCCAGCAGCTTAACAGCCAACACTGAAGCTTTCTTT. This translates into CASSLTANTEAFF.

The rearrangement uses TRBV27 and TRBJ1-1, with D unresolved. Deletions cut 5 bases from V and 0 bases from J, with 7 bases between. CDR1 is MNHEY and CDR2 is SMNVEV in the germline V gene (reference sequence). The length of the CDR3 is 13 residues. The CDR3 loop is CASSHGLNTEAFF. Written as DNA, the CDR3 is TGTGCCAGCAGTCACGGGTTGAACACTGAAGCTTTCTTT.

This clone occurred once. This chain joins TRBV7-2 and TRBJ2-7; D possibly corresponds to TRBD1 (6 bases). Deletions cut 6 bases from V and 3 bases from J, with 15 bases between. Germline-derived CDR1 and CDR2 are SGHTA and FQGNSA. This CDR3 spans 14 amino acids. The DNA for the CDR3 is TGTGCCAGCAGGGGATGGGGACAAAACTACGAGCAGTACTTC. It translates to CASRGWGQNYEQYF.

The CDR3 DNA sequence: TGTGCCTGGAGTGGACGGACAGGCCCCTCCTACGAGCAGTACTTC. This translates into CAWSGRTGPSYEQYF. This chain links TRBV30 with TRBJ2-7, with 7 bases that match TRBD1. Germline CDR1 GTSNPN, CDR2 SVGIG (reference sequence). This CDR3 contains 15 residues. After removal of 1 base from V and 0 bases from J, the junction contained 6 bases not matched to a gene.

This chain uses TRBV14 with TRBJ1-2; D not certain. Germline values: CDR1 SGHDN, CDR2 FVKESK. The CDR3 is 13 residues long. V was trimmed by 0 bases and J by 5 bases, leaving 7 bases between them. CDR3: CASSQDPTYGYTF. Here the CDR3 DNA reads TGTGCCAGCAGCCAAGACCCGACTTATGGCTACACCTTC.

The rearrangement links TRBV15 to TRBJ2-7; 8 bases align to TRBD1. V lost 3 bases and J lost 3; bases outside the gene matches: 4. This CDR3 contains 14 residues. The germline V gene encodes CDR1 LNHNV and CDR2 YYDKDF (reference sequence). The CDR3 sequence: CATSSRDRRYEQYF. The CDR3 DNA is TGTGCCACCAGCAGCCGGGACAGGCGCTACGAGCAGTACTTC.

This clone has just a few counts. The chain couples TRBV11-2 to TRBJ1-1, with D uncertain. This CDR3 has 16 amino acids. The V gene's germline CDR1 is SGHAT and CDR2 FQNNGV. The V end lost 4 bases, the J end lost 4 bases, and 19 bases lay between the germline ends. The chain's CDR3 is CASSSQPSPGCTEAFF. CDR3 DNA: TGTGCCAGCAGCTCACAACCGTCCCCCGGGTGCACTGAAGCTTTCTTT.

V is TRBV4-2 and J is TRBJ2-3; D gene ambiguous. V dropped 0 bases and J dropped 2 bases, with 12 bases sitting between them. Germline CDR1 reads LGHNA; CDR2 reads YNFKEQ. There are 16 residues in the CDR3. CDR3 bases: TGTGCCAGCAGCCAAGATAGATGGGCCCCCACAGATACGCAGTATTTT. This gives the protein CASSQDRWAPTDTQYF.

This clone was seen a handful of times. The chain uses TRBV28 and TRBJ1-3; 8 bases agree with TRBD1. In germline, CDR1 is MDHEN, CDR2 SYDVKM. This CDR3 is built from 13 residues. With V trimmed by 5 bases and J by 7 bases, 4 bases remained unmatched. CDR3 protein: CASSKTGVNTIYF. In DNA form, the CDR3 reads TGTGCCAGCAGTAAGACAGGGGTGAACACCATATATTTT.

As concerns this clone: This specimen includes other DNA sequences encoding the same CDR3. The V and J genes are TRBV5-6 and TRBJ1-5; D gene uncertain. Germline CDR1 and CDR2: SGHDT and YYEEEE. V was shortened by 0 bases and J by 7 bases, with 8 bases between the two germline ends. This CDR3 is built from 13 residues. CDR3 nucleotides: TGTGCCAGCAGCTTGGGGGTCGGGCAGCCCCAGCATTTT. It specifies CASSLGVGQPQHF. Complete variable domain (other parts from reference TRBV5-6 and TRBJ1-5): DAGVTQSPTHLIKTRGQQVTLRCSPKSGHDTVSWYQQALGQGPQFIFQYYEEEERQRGNFPDRFSGHQFPNYSSELNVNALLLGDSALYLCASSLGVGQPQHFGDGTRLSIL.

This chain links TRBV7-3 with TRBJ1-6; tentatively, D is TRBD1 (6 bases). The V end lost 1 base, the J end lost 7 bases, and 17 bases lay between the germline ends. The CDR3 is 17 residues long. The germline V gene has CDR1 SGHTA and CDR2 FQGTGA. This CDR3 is CASSLNPRQESNSPLHF. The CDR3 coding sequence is TGTGCCAGCAGCTTAAACCCTAGACAGGAGTCAAATTCACCCCTCCACTTT. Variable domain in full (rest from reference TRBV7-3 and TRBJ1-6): GAGVSQTPSNKVTEKGKYVELRCDPISGHTALYWYRQSLGQGPEFLIYFQGTGAADDSGLPNDRFFAVRPEGSVSTLKIQRTERGDSAVYLCASSLNPRQESNSPLHFGNGTRLTVT.

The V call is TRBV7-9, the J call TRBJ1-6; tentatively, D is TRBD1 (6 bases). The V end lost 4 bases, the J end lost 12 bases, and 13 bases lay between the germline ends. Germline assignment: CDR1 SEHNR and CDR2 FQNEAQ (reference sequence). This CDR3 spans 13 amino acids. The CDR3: CASSSGGSLPLHF. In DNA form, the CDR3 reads TGTGCCAGCAGCTCGGGGGGCAGCCTACCCCTCCACTTT.

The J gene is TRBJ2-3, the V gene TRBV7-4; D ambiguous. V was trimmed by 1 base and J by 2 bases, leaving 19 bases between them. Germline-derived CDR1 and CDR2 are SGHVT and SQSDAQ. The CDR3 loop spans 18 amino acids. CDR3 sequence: CASSLVFAENGTTDTQYF. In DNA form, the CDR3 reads TGTGCCAGCAGCTTAGTCTTCGCGGAAAATGGAACCACAGATACGCAGTATTTT.

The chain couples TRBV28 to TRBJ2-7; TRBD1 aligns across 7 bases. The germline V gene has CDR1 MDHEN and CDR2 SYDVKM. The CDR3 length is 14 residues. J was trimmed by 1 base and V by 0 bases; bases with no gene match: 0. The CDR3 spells CASSLWDRSYEQYF. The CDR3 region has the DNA TGTGCCAGCAGTTTATGGGACAGGTCCTACGAGCAGTACTTC.

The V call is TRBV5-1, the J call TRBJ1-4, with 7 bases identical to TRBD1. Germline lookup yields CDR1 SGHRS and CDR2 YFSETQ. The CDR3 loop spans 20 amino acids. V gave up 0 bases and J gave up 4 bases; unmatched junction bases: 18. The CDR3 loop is CASSLEYHPPQDRLNEKLFF. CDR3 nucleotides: TGCGCCAGCAGCTTGGAATATCATCCCCCCCAGGACAGGCTTAATGAAAAACTGTTTTTT.

CDR3: CASTWEGGTGELFF. The CDR3 nucleotides read TGTGCCAGCACCTGGGAGGGAGGCACCGGGGAGCTGTTTTTT. The V gene is TRBV16, the J gene TRBJ2-2; 7 positions agree with TRBD2. Per germline, CDR1 KGHSY and CDR2 FQNENV. Trimming removed 7 bases from V and 4 bases from J; junction bases left unmatched: 6. The CDR3 covers 14 residues.

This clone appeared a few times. The DNA for the CDR3 is TGTGCCAGCAGTCGGGACAGGGGTGAGACCCAGTACTTC. Translation gives CASSRDRGETQYF. V and J are TRBV5-4 and TRBJ2-5, with 10 bases lining up with TRBD1. The germline V gene encodes CDR1 SGHNT and CDR2 YYREEE (reference sequence). This CDR3 is built from 13 residues. V trimming: 5 bases; J trimming: 5 bases; junction bases outside the gene matches: 3.

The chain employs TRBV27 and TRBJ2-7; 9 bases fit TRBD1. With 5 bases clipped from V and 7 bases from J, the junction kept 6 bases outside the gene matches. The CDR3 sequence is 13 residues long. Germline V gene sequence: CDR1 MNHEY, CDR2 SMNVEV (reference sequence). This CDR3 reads CASSLGQGSEQYF. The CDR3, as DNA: TGTGCCAGCAGTCTCGGACAGGGGTCGGAGCAGTACTTC.